Each of the 19 T cell receptor beta chains below was sequenced from the same sample in a study of shared clonotypes between healthy human individuals (dated by TCRdb to about 2020). The method behind the library was the immunoSEQ multiplex PCR assay. The table comes from immuneACCESS by way of TCRdb, which keeps in-frame sequences with V and J called. Part of the clones is missing from these tables; in studies checked, under half for an unresolved V gene and the rest for unknown reasons. The sample table holds some 2,500,000 clones, of which 93% were seen once. The ten largest clones capture 0.36% of the sample. Specimen: naive CD4+ T cells from PBMCs. In light of the paper, this sample's cell subset or site label describes: CD45RA+ positively selected. Source of these receptors: a man aged 18 to 35 in good health. Some clones in this sample may be carry-over from other donors' samples.

The rearrangement joins TRBV5-1 to TRBJ1-1, with 10 bases that match TRBD1. With V trimmed by 4 bases and J by 5 bases, 8 bases remained unmatched. Germline CDR1 and CDR2: SGHRS and YFSETQ. This CDR3 is built from 15 residues. The CDR3 protein is CASSPDRGGRTEAFF. As DNA, the CDR3 is TGCGCCAGCAGCCCGGACAGGGGGGGTAGGACTGAAGCTTTCTTT.

This clone appeared once. This sequence joins TRBV5-6 and TRBJ1-2; D is perhaps TRBD1 (5 bases). This CDR3 spans 12 amino acids. Trimming took off 0 bases at V and 7 bases at J, with 7 bases between the two ends. The V gene's germline CDR1 is SGHDT and CDR2 YYEEEE. Here the CDR3 reads CASSLVRGGYTF. The CDR3 DNA sequence: TGTGCCAGCAGCTTGGTGAGGGGTGGCTACACCTTC.

CDR3 nucleotide sequence: TGTGCCAGCAGTCTCCTGCGTGGAGGGTCGAACACCGGGGAGCTGTTTTTT. This encodes CASSLLRGGSNTGELFF. The genes are TRBV28 and TRBJ2-2; D perhaps matches TRBD2 (6 bases). Germline V gene lookup returns CDR1 MDHEN and CDR2 SYDVKM. Deletions cut 5 bases from V and 0 bases from J, with 16 bases between. The CDR3 runs 17 residues.

This clone was observed a single time. V is TRBV5-6 and J is TRBJ2-7, with 8 positions matching TRBD1. Germline V gene lookup returns CDR1 SGHDT and CDR2 YYEEEE. Trimming removed 4 bases from V and 5 bases from J; junction bases left unmatched: 11. This CDR3 contains 15 residues. This chain's CDR3 is CASSLGRTGLHEQYF. The CDR3, as DNA: TGTGCCAGCAGCCTAGGGCGGACAGGGCTCCACGAGCAGTACTTC.

This chain uses TRBV28 with TRBJ1-5; weak D call: TRBD1 (6 bases). Trimming pared 3 bases from V and 5 bases from J, leaving 14 bases between. This CDR3 is built from 15 residues. CDR1 and CDR2 from the germline V gene are MDHEN and SYDVKM. CDR3 sequence reads: CASSLIGGGYQPQHF. CDR3 coding DNA: TGTGCCAGCAGTTTGATAGGGGGAGGTTATCAGCCCCAGCATTTT.

The rearrangement links TRBV9 to TRBJ2-1; 9 bases are a match to TRBD1. The CDR3 runs 15 residues. V lost 4 bases, J lost 4 bases, and 6 bases stayed unmatched. The germline gives CDR1 SGDLS, CDR2 YYNGEE. The DNA of the CDR3 is TGTGCCAGCAGCATAGACAGGGGGAATTACAATGAGCAGTTCTTC. Its translation: CASSIDRGNYNEQFF.

Only a few counts were recorded for this clone. This chain links TRBV6-5 with TRBJ2-2, with unresolved D. The CDR3 loop spans 15 amino acids. Trimming took 0 bases from V and 3 from J, leaving 8 bases between them. Germline lookup yields CDR1 MNHEY and CDR2 SVGAGI. The CDR3 bases are TGTGCCAGCAGTTACTCTTCCGCCTACACCGGGGAGCTGTTTTTT. Translation gives CASSYSSAYTGELFF.

The chain links TRBV11-2 to TRBJ2-4, with D unresolved. Trimming removed 3 bases from V and 0 bases from J, with 21 bases in between. The CDR3 runs 19 residues. CDR1 and CDR2 (germline): SGHAT, FQNNGV. The CDR3 DNA sequence: TGTGCCAGCAGCTTCCCCCTCGGTCCAGGCCGTATAGCCAAAAACATTCAGTACTTC. Translated, it gives CASSFPLGPGRIAKNIQYF.

This chain joins TRBV5-1 and TRBJ2-1; TRBD1 matches 8 bases. CDR3 length: 15 amino acids. Trimming removed 4 bases from V and 3 bases from J; junction bases left unmatched: 6. The germline CDR1 and CDR2 sequences are SGHRS and YFSETQ. The CDR3 nucleotides read TGCGCCAGCAGCACGCAGGGGGCTGACTACAATGAGCAGTTCTTC. Its protein is CASSTQGADYNEQFF.

The genes are TRBV28 and TRBJ2-3; weak D call: TRBD2 (7 bases). With 6 bases removed from V and 4 bases from J, the gap between germline ends came to 20 bases. Germline loops: CDR1 MDHEN, CDR2 SYDVKM. The CDR3 runs to 16 residues. The CDR3 spells CASSLGGALEPDTQYF. Written as DNA, the CDR3 is TGTGCCAGCAGCCTAGGGGGGGCCCTAGAGCCAGATACGCAGTATTTT.

The chain is built from TRBV18 and TRBJ1-5; D is ambiguous. V was cut by 6 bases and J by 1 base, with 10 bases left in between. The CDR3 covers 14 residues. Germline V gene lookup returns CDR1 KGHSH and CDR2 LQKENI. The CDR3 here is CASSQGRSNQPQHF. The CDR3 nucleotides are TGTGCCAGCTCTCAAGGCAGGAGCAATCAGCCCCAGCATTTT.

The chain combines TRBV15 with TRBJ2-1; 9 positions agree with TRBD1. CDR1 is LNHNV and CDR2 is YYDKDF in the germline V gene (reference sequence). The CDR3 has 17 amino acids. The trim removed 1 base at V and 3 bases at J, leaving 7 bases unmatched. This CDR3 is CATSRGDGTGIYNEQFF. CDR3 sequence (DNA): TGTGCCACCAGCAGAGGGGACGGGACAGGGATCTACAATGAGCAGTTCTTC.

The CDR3 protein is CASSLAGTLGGNEQFF. CDR3 sequence (DNA): TGTGCCAGCAGCTTGGCCGGGACCCTCGGGGGGAATGAGCAGTTCTTC. This chain connects TRBV7-6 to TRBJ2-1; the match to TRBD2 covers 7 bases. V dropped 3 bases and J dropped 7; count of bases not matched to a gene: 12. The CDR3 is 16 amino acids. CDR1 and CDR2 (germline): SGHVS, FNYEAQ. Full variable domain (remainder filled in from reference TRBV7-6 and TRBJ2-1): GAGVSQSPRYKVTKRGQDVALRCDPISGHVSLYWYRQALGQGPEFLTYFNYEAQQDKSGLPNDRFSAERPEGSISTLTIQRTEQRDSAMYRCASSLAGTLGGNEQFFGPGTRLTVL.

The chain employs TRBV15 and TRBJ2-3; 11 nucleotides match TRBD2. The CDR3 has 15 residues. Germline V CDR1 and CDR2: LNHNV, YYDKDF (reference sequence). After removal of 2 bases from V and 4 bases from J, the junction contained 2 bases not matched to a gene. CDR3 residues: CATSRTSGSADTQYF. DNA for the CDR3: TGTGCCACCAGCAGAACTAGCGGGAGTGCAGATACGCAGTATTTT.

The chain joins TRBV7-3 to TRBJ2-1; unclear D gene. This CDR3 region has 14 residues. CDR1 is SGHTA and CDR2 is FQGTGA in the germline V gene. Trimming took 0 bases from V and 0 from J, leaving 3 bases between them. The CDR3 sequence: CASSLTPSYNEQFF. Written as DNA, the CDR3 is TGTGCCAGCAGCTTAACTCCCTCCTACAATGAGCAGTTCTTC.

The chain couples TRBV18 to TRBJ2-2; 8 bases are a match to TRBD2. The J segment lost 8 bases and the V segment lost 3 bases, leaving 17 bases of the junction unmatched. Per the germline V gene, CDR1 is KGHSH and CDR2 is LQKENI. This CDR3 spans 18 amino acids. This chain's CDR3 is CASSPSAGAVSLSGELFF. The CDR3 nucleotides are TGTGCCAGCTCACCGTCAGCGGGAGCCGTTTCCCTGTCTGGGGAGCTGTTTTTT.

The V and J genes are TRBV7-9 and TRBJ2-7, with D possibly matching TRBD2 (5 bases). The CDR3 contains 18 residues. The germline V gene has CDR1 SEHNR and CDR2 FQNEAQ (reference sequence). V lost 5 bases and J lost 5, with 28 bases in between. The CDR3 spells CASSPGGLGFSFSHEQYF. For the CDR3, the DNA is TGTGCCAGCAGCCCCGGCGGGTTGGGGTTCTCCTTCTCGCACGAGCAGTACTTC.

The CDR3 sequence: CASSLFSLAGVDEQFF. In nucleotides, the CDR3 is TGTGCCAGCAGTTTATTTAGCCTAGCGGGAGTCGATGAGCAGTTCTTC. This rearrangement joins TRBV27 to TRBJ2-1; 10 bases match TRBD2. Germline CDR1 and CDR2: MNHEY and SMNVEV (reference sequence). Unmatched junction bases numbered 8, after V lost 1 base and J lost 8 bases. The CDR3 runs 16 residues.

The chain carries TRBV7-2 and TRBJ1-6, with a weak D call TRBD1 (5 bases). In germline, CDR1 is SGHTA, CDR2 FQGNSA. Trimming removed 5 bases at V and 7 bases at J, with 18 bases between. The CDR3 has 16 residues. CDR3 sequence (DNA): TGTGCCAGCAGCCCCCGGCCGGGGACTTTAAATTCACCCCTCCACTTT. Its translation is CASSPRPGTLNSPLHF. The full variable domain, with the rest looked up from reference TRBV7-2 and TRBJ1-6, is GAGVSQSPSNKVTEKGKDVELRCDPISGHTALYWYRQSLGQGLEFLIYFQGNSAPDKSGLPSDRFSAERTGGSVSTLTIQRTQQEDSAVYLCASSPRPGTLNSPLHFGNGTRLTVT.